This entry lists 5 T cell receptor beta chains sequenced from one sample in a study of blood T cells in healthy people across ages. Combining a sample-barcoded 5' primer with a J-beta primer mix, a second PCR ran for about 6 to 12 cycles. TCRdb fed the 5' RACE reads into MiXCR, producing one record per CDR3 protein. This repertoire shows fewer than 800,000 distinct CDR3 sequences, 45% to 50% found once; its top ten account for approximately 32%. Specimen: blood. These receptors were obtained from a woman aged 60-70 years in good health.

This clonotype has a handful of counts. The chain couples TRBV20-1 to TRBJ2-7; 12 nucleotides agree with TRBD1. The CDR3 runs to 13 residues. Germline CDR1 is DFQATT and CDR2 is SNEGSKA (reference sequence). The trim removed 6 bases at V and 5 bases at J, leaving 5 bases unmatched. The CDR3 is CSAAGQGADEQYF. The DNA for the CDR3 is TGCAGTGCCGCGGGACAGGGGGCCGACGAGCAGTACTTC.

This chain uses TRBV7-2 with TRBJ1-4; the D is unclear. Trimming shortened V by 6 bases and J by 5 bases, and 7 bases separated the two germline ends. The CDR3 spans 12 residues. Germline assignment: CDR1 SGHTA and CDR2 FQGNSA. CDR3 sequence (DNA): TGTGCCAGCAGGCACGACAATGAAAAACTGTTTTTT. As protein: CASRHDNEKLFF. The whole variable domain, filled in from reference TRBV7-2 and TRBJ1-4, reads GAGVSQSPSNKVTEKGKDVELRCDPISGHTALYWYRQSLGQGLEFLIYFQGNSAPDKSGLPSDRFSAERTGGSVSTLTIQRTQQEDSAVYLCASRHDNEKLFFGSGTQLSVL.

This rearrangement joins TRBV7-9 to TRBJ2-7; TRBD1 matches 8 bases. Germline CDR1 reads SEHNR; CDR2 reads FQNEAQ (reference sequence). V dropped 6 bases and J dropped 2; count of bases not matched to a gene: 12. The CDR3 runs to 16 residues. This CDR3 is CASSQVRTGHPYEQYF. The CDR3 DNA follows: TGTGCCAGCAGTCAAGTGCGGACAGGGCATCCCTACGAGCAGTACTTC.

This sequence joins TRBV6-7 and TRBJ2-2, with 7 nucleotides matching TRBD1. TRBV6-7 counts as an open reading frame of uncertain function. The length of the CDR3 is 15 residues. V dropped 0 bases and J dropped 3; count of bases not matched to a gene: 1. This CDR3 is CASSYSGQDTGELFF. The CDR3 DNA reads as TGTGCCAGCAGTTACTCCGGACAGGACACCGGGGAGCTGTTTTTT.

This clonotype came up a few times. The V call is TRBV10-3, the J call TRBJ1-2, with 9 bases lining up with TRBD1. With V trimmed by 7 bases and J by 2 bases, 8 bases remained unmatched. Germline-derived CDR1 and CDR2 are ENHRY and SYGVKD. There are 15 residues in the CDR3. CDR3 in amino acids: CAIKSGTGINYGYTF. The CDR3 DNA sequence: TGTGCCATCAAGTCCGGGACAGGGATAAACTATGGCTACACCTTC.